This TCR beta chain was sequenced during a study of post-analysis software for immune sequencing data. Study at large: Secondary progressive, relapsing-remitting and progressive-relapsing multiple sclerosis were among the included disease courses. Study conclusions and caveats: Compared against controls, patients with multiple sclerosis displayed significantly lower normalized Chao1 diversity. Batch-mates among the samples co-clustered strongly by F measure. In patients, 4 to 6 TRBV segments were more frequent than in controls, with TRBV5-6, TRBV5-1 and TRBV20-1 among them.

Prepared libraries of TCR beta cDNA carried unique molecular identifiers. The yield from roughly 1 to 10 million T cells was 500,000 or so cDNA molecules in total. MiXCR, run by TCRdb on the PCR reads, gives a single entry per CDR3 protein. The table lists a few hundred thousand distinct CDR3 sequences, roughly 46% of them singletons. The CDR3 contains 15 residues. The V and J ends lost 5 bases and 1 base respectively, with 15 bases between them. Germline CDR1 reads SGHTA; CDR2 reads FQGTGA. For this clonotype: Its antigen is not identified.

The genes are TRBV7-3 and TRBJ2-7; a possible D gene is TRBD1 (6 bases). Sequencing input: blood. This TCR was recovered from a girl aged 10 to 17 with multiple sclerosis. The chain's CDR3 is CASSPSRDTSYEQYF. The CDR3 coding sequence is TGTGCCAGCAGCCCGTCCCGGGACACTTCCTACGAGCAGTACTTC.